One sample yielded the 32 T cell receptor beta chains listed below, sequenced in a study of blood T cell repertoires in COVID-19. Sequencing was performed with immunoSEQ multiplex PCR; in TCRdb, only in-frame clones are kept and a portion is missing. The data show about 100,000 clones, with just under 80% seen just once and roughly 29% held by the top ten. Sequencing was performed on peripheral blood. Source of these receptors: a man in his sixties or seventies with active or convalescent COVID-19.

The chain is built from TRBV4-3 and TRBJ2-7; 13 nucleotides match TRBD2. This CDR3 is built from 15 residues. Germline lookup yields CDR1 LGHNA and CDR2 YSLEER. V lost 4 bases, J lost 3 bases, and 3 bases stayed unmatched. CDR3 residues: CASSPWTSGSYEQYF. CDR3 in DNA: TGCGCCAGCAGCCCCTGGACTAGCGGGAGCTACGAGCAGTACTTC.

The chain recombines TRBV11-3 with TRBJ2-2; 7 bases line up with TRBD1. This CDR3 region has 14 residues. The J segment lost 1 base and the V segment lost 5 bases, leaving 1 base of the junction unmatched. Germline loops: CDR1 SGHNT, CDR2 YENEEA. CDR3 nucleotides: TGTGCCAGCAGCCGACAGGGGAACACCGGGGAGCTGTTTTTT. This sequence encodes CASSRQGNTGELFF. Looking up the rest from reference TRBV11-3 and TRBJ2-2 gives the full variable domain: EAGVVQSPRYKIIEKKQPVAFWCNPISGHNTLYWYLQNLGQGPELLIRYENEEAVDDSQLPKDRFSAERLKGVDSTLKIQPAELGDSAVYLCASSRQGNTGELFFGEGSRLTVL.

V is TRBV29-1 and J is TRBJ1-1; D gene ambiguous. Trimming removed 3 bases from V and 1 base from J, with 6 bases in between. The CDR3 consists of 12 residues. Germline V CDR1 and CDR2: SQVTM, ANQGSEA. The CDR3 here is CSVEYGNTEAFF. The CDR3 DNA sequence: TGCAGCGTTGAGTACGGGAACACTGAAGCTTTCTTT.

The chain has TRBV5-1 and TRBJ1-2, with D maybe TRBD1 (5 bases). The CDR3 has 13 amino acids. Germline V gene data show CDR1 as SGHRS and CDR2 as YFSETQ. Trimming took off 0 bases at V and 8 bases at J, with 11 bases between the two ends. The CDR3 nucleotides read TGCGCCAGCAGCTTGGGACAGCCTATGGGCTACACCTTC. Its translation is CASSLGQPMGYTF.

The V gene is TRBV6-5, the J gene TRBJ1-5; D is ambiguous. Germline V gives CDR1 MNHEY, CDR2 SVGAGI. The ends were cut back, 8 bases at V and 7 bases at J, with 15 bases in the middle. This CDR3 contains 13 residues. This chain's CDR3 is CASSEVSVQPQHF. The CDR3 DNA reads TGTGCCAGCTCGGAGGTCTCGGTGCAGCCCCAGCATTTT.

A few counts support this clone. This sequence joins TRBV7-9 and TRBJ2-2, with a weak D call TRBD2 (5 bases). Germline-derived CDR1 and CDR2 are SEHNR and FQNEAQ (reference sequence). CDR3 length: 14 amino acids. Trimming took off 1 base at V and 6 bases at J, with 9 bases between the two ends. CDR3 sequence: CASSLVVGAGELFF. Here the CDR3 DNA reads TGTGCCAGCAGCTTAGTTGTGGGAGCCGGGGAGCTGTTTTTT.

This clone was detected a few times. The chain uses TRBV5-5 and TRBJ2-1; the match to TRBD1 covers 10 bases. CDR1 and CDR2 from the germline V gene are SGHKS and YYEKEE (reference sequence). The V gene end was trimmed by 3 bases and the J gene end by 6 bases; junction bases not matched to a gene: 9. The CDR3 runs 16 residues. CDR3 nucleotide sequence: TGTGCCAGCAGCTACCCTCGGACAGGGGGTCTCAATGAGCAGTTCTTC. Translation: CASSYPRTGGLNEQFF. The variable domain in full, completed from reference TRBV5-5 and TRBJ2-1, reads DAGVTQSPTHLIKTRGQQVTLRCSPISGHKSVSWYQQVLGQGPQFIFQYYEKEERGRGNFPDRFSARQFPNYSSELNVNALLLGDSALYLCASSYPRTGGLNEQFFGPGTRLTVL.

This clone was detected only once. The chain links TRBV10-3 to TRBJ2-1; possible D gene TRBD1, 6 bases. The V end was cut by 3 bases, the J end by 6 bases, with 9 bases between. This CDR3 has 13 amino acids. The germline V gene has CDR1 ENHRY and CDR2 SYGVKD. CDR3 amino acids: CAISEGRGNEQFF. The CDR3 nucleotides read TGTGCCATCAGTGAAGGCAGGGGCAATGAGCAGTTCTTC.

This clone came up many times. This rearrangement joins TRBV30 to TRBJ1-2; D gene ambiguous. The CDR3 totals 13 residues. With 7 bases removed from V and 7 bases from J, the gap between germline ends came to 19 bases. CDR1 GTSNPN and CDR2 SVGIG come from the germline V gene (reference sequence). As DNA, the CDR3 is TGTGCCTATAAATACCTCAGACCGGGTGGCTACACCTTC. Its translation: CAYKYLRPGGYTF.

The chain combines TRBV7-3 with TRBJ2-3, with 13 bases lining up with TRBD2. CDR1 is SGHTA and CDR2 is FQGTGA in the germline V gene. The CDR3 consists of 17 residues. Trimming removed 5 bases from V and 2 bases from J; junction bases left unmatched: 7. The CDR3 loop is CASSTGTSGIYTDTQYF. The DNA for the CDR3 is TGTGCCAGCAGCACCGGGACTAGCGGGATATACACAGATACGCAGTATTTT.

The rearrangement uses TRBV3-1 (or the pseudogene TRBV3-2) and TRBJ2-7, with 8 bases fitting TRBD2. Germline V gene sequence: CDR1 LGHDT, CDR2 YNNKEL (reference sequence). This CDR3 is 18 amino acids long. J was trimmed by 6 bases and V by 0 bases; bases with no gene match: 16. The CDR3 coding sequence is TGTGCCAGCAGCCAAGAACCCCCTGTTAGCGGGGTTCGACTCGAGCAGTACTTC. It yields the protein CASSQEPPVSGVRLEQYF.

V usage is TRBV7-9 and J usage is TRBJ2-2, with 7 bases fitting TRBD1. Germline V gives CDR1 SEHNR, CDR2 FQNEAQ (reference sequence). CDR3 size: 15 residues. Trimming took 5 bases from V and 3 from J; bases not matched to a gene: 6. CDR3 coding DNA: TGTGCCAGCAGCGTGGGGACAGCCGACACCGGGGAGCTGTTTTTT. Protein product: CASSVGTADTGELFF. The variable domain in full, with the rest retrieved from reference TRBV7-9 and TRBJ2-2, is DTGVSQNPRHKITKRGQNVTFRCDPISEHNRLYWYRQTLGQGPEFLTYFQNEAQLEKSRLLSDRFSAERPKGSFSTLEIQRTEQGDSAMYLCASSVGTADTGELFFGEGSRLTVL.

This chain connects TRBV27 to TRBJ1-2; TRBD1 matches at 7 bases. This CDR3 comprises 14 residues. Germline CDR1 is MNHEY and CDR2 is SMNVEV (reference sequence). J lost 2 bases, V lost 2 bases, and 2 bases had no gene match. CDR3 residues: CASSLNRGNYGYTF. The CDR3, as DNA: TGTGCCAGCAGTTTAAACAGGGGAAACTATGGCTACACCTTC.

This chain links TRBV5-1 with TRBJ2-6; D is unresolved. Germline assignment: CDR1 SGHRS and CDR2 YFSETQ. The CDR3 is 21 residues long. V was shortened by 1 base and J by 0 bases, with 23 bases between the two germline ends. The DNA for the CDR3 is TGCGCCAGCAGCTTGCGGTTGGCAGACCTCCGCGGATCCTCTGGGGCCAACGTCCTGACTTTC. Its protein product is CASSLRLADLRGSSGANVLTF. The full variable domain, completed using reference TRBV5-1 and TRBJ2-6, is KAGVTQTPRYLIKTRGQQVTLSCSPISGHRSVSWYQQTPGQGLQFLFEYFSETQRNKGNFPGRFSGRQFSNSRSEMNVSTLELGDSALYLCASSLRLADLRGSSGANVLTFGAGSRLTVL.

This clone was recorded a few times. The rearrangement uses TRBV9 and TRBJ2-2; 8 nucleotides align to TRBD2. V dropped 0 bases and J dropped 2; count of bases not matched to a gene: 6. The CDR3 contains 17 residues. CDR1 is SGDLS and CDR2 is YYNGEE in the germline V gene. In DNA form, the CDR3 reads TGTGCCAGCAGCGTAGCTACTAGCGGCGTAAACACCGGGGAGCTGTTTTTT. This encodes CASSVATSGVNTGELFF. Complete variable domain (other parts from reference TRBV9 and TRBJ2-2): DSGVTQTPKHLITATGQRVTLRCSPRSGDLSVYWYQQSLDQGLQFLIQYYNGEERAKGNILERFSAQQFPDLHSELNLSSLELGDSALYFCASSVATSGVNTGELFFGEGSRLTVL.

The sample holds one count of this clone. The chain has TRBV9 and TRBJ2-2, with TRBD2 identical over 8 bases. Looked up from germline, CDR1 is SGDLS and CDR2 is YYNGEE. V trimming: 3 bases; J trimming: 1 base; junction bases outside the gene matches: 5. This CDR3 is built from 16 residues. The CDR3 loop is CASSETSGRNTGELFF. CDR3 nucleotide sequence: TGTGCCAGCAGCGAAACCAGCGGGAGGAACACCGGGGAGCTGTTTTTT.

The chain uses TRBV6-2 or TRBV6-3 and TRBJ2-1; D is unresolved. The CDR3 runs 15 residues. Germline CDR1 MNHEY, CDR2 SVGEGT. The V end was cut by 5 bases, the J end by 7 bases, with 18 bases between. The CDR3 DNA follows: TGTGCCAGCAGTAACATCCTCCTCCCACGAAATGAGCAGTTCTTC. This translates into CASSNILLPRNEQFF.

V gene TRBV7-2 combines with J gene TRBJ2-7; 12 bases are shared with TRBD2. The germline V gene encodes CDR1 SGHTA and CDR2 FQGNSA. The CDR3 has 16 amino acids. Losses at the gene ends were 3 bases for V and 5 bases for J; bases not matched to a gene: 8. CDR3 region: CASSLKLAGGLNEQYF. CDR3 coding DNA: TGTGCCAGCAGCTTGAAGCTAGCGGGGGGGCTCAACGAGCAGTACTTC.

CDR3 nucleotide sequence: TGTGCCAGCAGCGGGGACAGGAGAAATGAAAAACTGTTTTTT. Amino acids: CASSGDRRNEKLFF. The chain is built from TRBV25-1 and TRBJ1-4, with TRBD1 matching 8 bases. Germline values: CDR1 MGHDK, CDR2 SYGVNS. This CDR3 spans 14 amino acids. V lost 6 bases, J lost 5 bases, and 5 bases stayed unmatched.

This chain connects TRBV18 to TRBJ1-1; maybe TRBD1 (6 bases). This CDR3 has 15 residues. V lost 4 bases to trimming and J lost 1 base, with 13 bases between them. In germline, CDR1 is KGHSH, CDR2 LQKENI. The DNA for the CDR3 is TGTGCCAGCTCACGGGTACAGGGCTCGAACACTGAAGCTTTCTTT. This translates into CASSRVQGSNTEAFF.

This chain joins TRBV20-1 and TRBJ1-2; 7 bases are a match to TRBD1. Germline trimming cut 3 bases from V and 8 bases from J; bases unmatched to any gene: 3. Germline V gives CDR1 DFQATT, CDR2 SNEGSKA (reference sequence). The CDR3 contains 11 residues. The CDR3 nucleotides are TGCAGTGCTAGCCTAGGGGGCGGCTACACCTTC. Translating gives CSASLGGGYTF.

V gene TRBV24-1 combines with J gene TRBJ2-5; 9 nucleotides align to TRBD1. This CDR3 region has 17 residues. Germline values: CDR1 KGHDR, CDR2 SFDVKD. V trimming: 5 bases; J trimming: 5 bases; junction bases outside the gene matches: 14. Here the CDR3 DNA reads TGTGCCACCAGTGTTACACCGGGACAGGGTATTTGGGAGACCCAGTACTTC. Translated: CATSVTPGQGIWETQYF.

The CDR3 reads CASSFRQGQGETQYF. CDR3 coding DNA: TGTGCCAGCAGCTTCCGACAGGGTCAGGGGGAGACCCAGTACTTC. The chain combines TRBV7-9 with TRBJ2-5; 7 bases are shared with TRBD1. The CDR3 is 15 residues long. The germline V gene encodes CDR1 SEHNR and CDR2 FQNEAQ (reference sequence). The junction had 9 bases not matched to a gene; V was cut back by 3 bases and J by 5 bases.

The gene calls are TRBV4-2 and TRBJ1-1, with TRBD1 matching over 9 bases. This CDR3 has 14 amino acids. V dropped 4 bases and J dropped 1; count of bases not matched to a gene: 1. The germline V gene has CDR1 LGHNA and CDR2 YNFKEQ. CDR3 loop: CASSRDRANTEAFF. CDR3 sequence (DNA): TGTGCCAGCAGCCGGGACAGGGCGAACACTGAAGCTTTCTTT.

V and J are TRBV9 and TRBJ2-7, with 10 bases lining up with TRBD2. This CDR3 is built from 16 residues. Germline lookup yields CDR1 SGDLS and CDR2 YYNGEE. V was clipped by 4 bases and J by 6 bases; unmatched bases: 13. The CDR3, as DNA: TGTGCCAGCAGCCCCGGAGGTGAGCTAGCGGGAGTCGAGCAGTACTTC. Translation: CASSPGGELAGVEQYF.

The chain employs TRBV6-2 or TRBV6-3 and TRBJ1-5, with D maybe TRBD1 (5 bases). There are 15 residues in the CDR3. Trimming stripped 2 bases from V and 5 bases from J, with 13 bases between. The germline gives CDR1 MNHEY, CDR2 SVGEGT. The CDR3 DNA reads as TGTGCCAGCAGTTACGGCAGGGTGGGCCATCAGCCCCAGCATTTT. This gives the protein CASSYGRVGHQPQHF.

The chain recombines TRBV19 with TRBJ2-2; 9 bases agree with TRBD1. The CDR3 runs 16 residues. Germline V gives CDR1 LNHDA, CDR2 SQIVND (reference sequence). The J segment lost 7 bases and the V segment lost 1 base, leaving 7 bases of the junction unmatched. CDR3 region: CASSIAGQGSGGELFF. In DNA form, the CDR3 reads TGTGCCAGTAGTATAGCTGGACAGGGGTCGGGCGGGGAGCTGTTTTTT.

The CDR3 is CASRLGQGVYNEQFF. The CDR3 DNA reads as TGTGCCAGCAGGCTGGGACAGGGCGTCTACAATGAGCAGTTCTTC. The V and J genes are TRBV2 and TRBJ2-1; 9 bases map to TRBD1. The V gene end was trimmed by 6 bases and the J gene end by 3 bases; junction bases not matched to a gene: 6. The CDR3 covers 15 residues. Germline CDR1 and CDR2: SNHLY and FYNNEI.

The chain links TRBV2 to TRBJ2-1; weak D call: TRBD1 (6 bases). Germline V gives CDR1 SNHLY, CDR2 FYNNEI. CDR3 length: 15 residues. V lost 7 bases and J 4 bases, leaving 17 bases between the germline ends. CDR3 residues: CASTPVRGTYNEQFF. CDR3 nucleotides: TGTGCCAGCACGCCCGTCAGGGGAACGTACAATGAGCAGTTCTTC. Drawing the rest from reference TRBV2 and TRBJ2-1, the complete variable domain is EPEVTQTPSHQVTQMGQEVILRCVPISNHLYFYWYRQILGQKVEFLVSFYNNEISEKSEIFDDQFSVERPDGSNFTLKIRSTKLEDSAMYFCASTPVRGTYNEQFFGPGTRLTVL.

J is TRBJ2-2 and V is TRBV7-2, with D possibly being TRBD1 (6 bases). This CDR3 has 19 residues. The V gene lost 4 bases and the J gene lost 0 bases, with 21 bases spanning the gap. Germline V CDR1 and CDR2: SGHTA, FQGNSA. CDR3 bases: TGTGCCAGCAGCTCTAGGGGGAGAGGCTTTAGCGCGAACACCGGGGAGCTGTTTTTT. It yields the protein CASSSRGRGFSANTGELFF.

The chain recombines TRBV7-9 with TRBJ2-1; D may be TRBD2 (6 bases). V was cut by 5 bases and J by 0 bases, with 20 bases left in between. The CDR3 consists of 18 residues. Germline V CDR1 and CDR2: SEHNR, FQNEAQ (reference sequence). CDR3 loop: CASSPRYGEADSYNEQFF. CDR3 nucleotides: TGTGCCAGCAGCCCCCGTTACGGGGAGGCCGACTCCTACAATGAGCAGTTCTTC.

The J gene is TRBJ1-1, the V gene TRBV7-9; 8 nucleotides agree with TRBD1. V was pared by 4 bases and J by 4 bases, with 8 bases of the junction left unmatched. The CDR3 is made up of 15 amino acids. Looked up from germline, CDR1 is SEHNR and CDR2 is FQNEAQ (reference sequence). The CDR3 DNA sequence: TGTGCCAGCAGCTGGCCGACAGGGGAGGGCACTGAAGCTTTCTTT. Translating it yields CASSWPTGEGTEAFF. Together with reference TRBV7-9 and TRBJ1-1, the CDR3 gives the full variable domain: DTGVSQNPRHKITKRGQNVTFRCDPISEHNRLYWYRQTLGQGPEFLTYFQNEAQLEKSRLLSDRFSAERPKGSFSTLEIQRTEQGDSAMYLCASSWPTGEGTEAFFGQGTRLTVV.